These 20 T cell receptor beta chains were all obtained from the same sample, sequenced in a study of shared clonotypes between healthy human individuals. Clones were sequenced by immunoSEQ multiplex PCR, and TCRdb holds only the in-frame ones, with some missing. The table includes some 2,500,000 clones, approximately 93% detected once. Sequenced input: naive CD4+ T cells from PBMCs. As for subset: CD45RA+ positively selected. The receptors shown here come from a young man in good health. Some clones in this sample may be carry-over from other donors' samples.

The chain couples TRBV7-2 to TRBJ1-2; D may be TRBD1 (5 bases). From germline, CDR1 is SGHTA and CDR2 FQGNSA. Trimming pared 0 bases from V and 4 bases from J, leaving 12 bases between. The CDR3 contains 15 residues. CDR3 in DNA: TGTGCCAGCAGCTTAGCGCGGGTCGGGGGCTATGGCTACACCTTC. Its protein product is CASSLARVGGYGYTF.

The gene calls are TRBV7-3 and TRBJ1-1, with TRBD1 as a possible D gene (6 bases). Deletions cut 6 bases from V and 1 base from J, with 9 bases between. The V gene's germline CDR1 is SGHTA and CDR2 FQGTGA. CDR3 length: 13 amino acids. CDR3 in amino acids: CASRMTGNTEAFF. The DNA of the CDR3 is TGTGCCAGCAGGATGACAGGGAACACTGAAGCTTTCTTT.

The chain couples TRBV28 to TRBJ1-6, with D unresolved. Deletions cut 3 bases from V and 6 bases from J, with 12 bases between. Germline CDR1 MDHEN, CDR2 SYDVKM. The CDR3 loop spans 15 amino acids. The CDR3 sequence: CASSFRAGLNSPLHF. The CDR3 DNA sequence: TGTGCCAGCAGTTTTAGGGCGGGCCTTAATTCACCCCTCCACTTT. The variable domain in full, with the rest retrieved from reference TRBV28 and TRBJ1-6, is DVKVTQSSRYLVKRTGEKVFLECVQDMDHENMFWYRQDPGLGLRLIYFSYDVKMKEKGDIPEGYSVSREKKERFSLILESASTNQTSMYLCASSFRAGLNSPLHFGNGTRLTVT.

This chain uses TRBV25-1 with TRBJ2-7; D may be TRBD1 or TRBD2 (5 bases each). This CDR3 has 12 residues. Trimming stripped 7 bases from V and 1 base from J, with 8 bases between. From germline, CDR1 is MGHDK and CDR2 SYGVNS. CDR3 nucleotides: TGTGCCAGCATTGGGGGATCCTACGAGCAGTACTTC. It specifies CASIGGSYEQYF.

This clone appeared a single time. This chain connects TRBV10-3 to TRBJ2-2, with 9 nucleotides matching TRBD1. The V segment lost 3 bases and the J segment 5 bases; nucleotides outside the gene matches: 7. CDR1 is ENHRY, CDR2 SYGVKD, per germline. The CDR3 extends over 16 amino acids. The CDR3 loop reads CAISDRGTGQTGELFF. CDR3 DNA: TGTGCCATCAGTGATAGAGGGACAGGGCAAACCGGGGAGCTGTTTTTT.

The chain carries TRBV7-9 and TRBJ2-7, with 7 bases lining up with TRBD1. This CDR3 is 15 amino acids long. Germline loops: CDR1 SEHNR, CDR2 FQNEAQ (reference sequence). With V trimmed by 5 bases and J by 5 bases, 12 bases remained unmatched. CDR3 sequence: CASSPTLLTGNEQYF. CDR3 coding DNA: TGTGCCAGCAGCCCGACTCTTTTGACAGGGAACGAGCAGTACTTC.

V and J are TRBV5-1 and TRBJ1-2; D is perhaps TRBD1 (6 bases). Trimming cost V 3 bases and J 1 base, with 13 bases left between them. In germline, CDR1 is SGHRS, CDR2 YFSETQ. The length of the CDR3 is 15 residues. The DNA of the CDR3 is TGCGCCAGCAGCTCGGACAGTCTCGGTAACTATGGCTACACCTTC. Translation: CASSSDSLGNYGYTF.

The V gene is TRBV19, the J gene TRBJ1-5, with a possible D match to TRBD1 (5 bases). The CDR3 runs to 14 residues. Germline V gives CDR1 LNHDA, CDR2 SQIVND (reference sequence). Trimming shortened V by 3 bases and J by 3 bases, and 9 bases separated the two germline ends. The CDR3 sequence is CASSMAGLNQPQHF. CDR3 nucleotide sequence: TGTGCCAGTAGTATGGCGGGACTCAATCAGCCCCAGCATTTT. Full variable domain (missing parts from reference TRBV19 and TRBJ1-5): DGGITQSPKYLFRKEGQNVTLSCEQNLNHDAMYWYRQDPGQGLRLIYYSQIVNDFQKGDIAEGYSVSREKKESFPLTVTSAQKNPTAFYLCASSMAGLNQPQHFGDGTRLSIL.

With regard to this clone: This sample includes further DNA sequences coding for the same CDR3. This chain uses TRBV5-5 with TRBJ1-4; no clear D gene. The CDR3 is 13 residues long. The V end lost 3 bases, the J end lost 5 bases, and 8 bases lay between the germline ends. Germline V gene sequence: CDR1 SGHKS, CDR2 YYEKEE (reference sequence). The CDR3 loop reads CASSSDSNEKLFF. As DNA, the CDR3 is TGTGCCAGCAGCTCCGACTCGAATGAAAAACTGTTTTTT.

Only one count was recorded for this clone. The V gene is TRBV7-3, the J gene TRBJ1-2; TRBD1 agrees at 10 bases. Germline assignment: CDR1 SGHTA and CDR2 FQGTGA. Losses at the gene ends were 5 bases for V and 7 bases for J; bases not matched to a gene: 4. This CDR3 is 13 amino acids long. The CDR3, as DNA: TGTGCCAGCAGCCGGGACAGGGGTAGTGGCTACACCTTC. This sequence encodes CASSRDRGSGYTF.

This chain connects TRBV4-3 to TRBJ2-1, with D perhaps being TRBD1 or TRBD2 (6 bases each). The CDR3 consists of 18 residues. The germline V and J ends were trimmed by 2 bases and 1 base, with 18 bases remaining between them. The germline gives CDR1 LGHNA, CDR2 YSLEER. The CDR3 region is CASSQNGGGVVSYNEQFF. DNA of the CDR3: TGCGCCAGCAGCCAAAACGGAGGGGGAGTTGTGTCCTACAATGAGCAGTTCTTC.

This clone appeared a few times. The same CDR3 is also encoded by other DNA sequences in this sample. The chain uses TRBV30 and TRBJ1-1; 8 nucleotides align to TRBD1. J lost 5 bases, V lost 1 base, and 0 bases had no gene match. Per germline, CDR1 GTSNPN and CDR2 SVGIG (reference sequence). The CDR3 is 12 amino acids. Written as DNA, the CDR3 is TGTGCCTGGAGTGACAGGGGGACTGAAGCTTTCTTT. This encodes CAWSDRGTEAFF.

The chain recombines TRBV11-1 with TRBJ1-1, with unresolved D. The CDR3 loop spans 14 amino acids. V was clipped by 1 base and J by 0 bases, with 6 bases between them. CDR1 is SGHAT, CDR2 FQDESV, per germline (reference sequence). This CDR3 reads CASSLVAMNTEAFF. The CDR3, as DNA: TGTGCCAGCAGCTTAGTCGCCATGAACACTGAAGCTTTCTTT.

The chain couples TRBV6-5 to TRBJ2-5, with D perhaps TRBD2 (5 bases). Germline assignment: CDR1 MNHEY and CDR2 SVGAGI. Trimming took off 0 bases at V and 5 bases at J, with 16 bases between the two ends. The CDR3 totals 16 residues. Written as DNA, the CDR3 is TGTGCCAGCAGTTACTCGAGAGGGAGTGGTATGGAGACCCAGTACTTC. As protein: CASSYSRGSGMETQYF.

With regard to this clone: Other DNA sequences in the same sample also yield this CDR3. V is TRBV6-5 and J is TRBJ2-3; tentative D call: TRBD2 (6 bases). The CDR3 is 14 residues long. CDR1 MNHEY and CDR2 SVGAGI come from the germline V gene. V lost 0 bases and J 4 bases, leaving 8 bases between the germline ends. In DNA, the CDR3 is TGTGCCAGCAGTTACTCCAGACTAGCAGATACGCAGTATTTT. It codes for CASSYSRLADTQYF.

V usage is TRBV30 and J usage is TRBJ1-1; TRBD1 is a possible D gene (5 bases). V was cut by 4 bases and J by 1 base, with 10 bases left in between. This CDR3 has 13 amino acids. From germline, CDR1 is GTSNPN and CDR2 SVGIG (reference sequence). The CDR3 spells CAWTSDRNTEAFF. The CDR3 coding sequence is TGTGCCTGGACCTCCGACAGGAACACTGAAGCTTTCTTT. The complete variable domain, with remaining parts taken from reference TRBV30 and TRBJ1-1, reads SQTIHQWPATLVQPVGSPLSLECTVEGTSNPNLYWYRQAAGRGLQLLFYSVGIGQISSEVPQNLSASRPQDRQFILSSKKLLLSDSGFYLCAWTSDRNTEAFFGQGTRLTVV.

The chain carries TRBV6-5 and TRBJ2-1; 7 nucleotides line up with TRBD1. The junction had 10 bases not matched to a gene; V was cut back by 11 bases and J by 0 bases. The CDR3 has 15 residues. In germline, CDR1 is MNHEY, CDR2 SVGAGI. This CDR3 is CAHRGGLSSYNEQFF. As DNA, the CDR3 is TGTGCCCACCGAGGGGGCTTAAGCTCCTACAATGAGCAGTTCTTC.

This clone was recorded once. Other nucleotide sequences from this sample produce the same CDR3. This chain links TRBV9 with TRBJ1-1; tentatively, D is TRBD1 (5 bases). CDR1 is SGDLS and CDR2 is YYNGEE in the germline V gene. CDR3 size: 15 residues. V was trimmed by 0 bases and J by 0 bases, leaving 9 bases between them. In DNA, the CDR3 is TGTGCCAGCAGCGTAGGGGGCCGCTTGAACACTGAAGCTTTCTTT. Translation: CASSVGGRLNTEAFF.

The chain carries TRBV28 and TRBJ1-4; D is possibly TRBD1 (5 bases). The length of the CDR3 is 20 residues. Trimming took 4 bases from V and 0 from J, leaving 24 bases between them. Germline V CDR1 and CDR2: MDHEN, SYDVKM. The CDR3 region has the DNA TGTGCCAGCAGTTCCTCCGGGGGGTCAGGGTTTTCCGCAACTAATGAAAAACTGTTTTTT. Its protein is CASSSSGGSGFSATNEKLFF.

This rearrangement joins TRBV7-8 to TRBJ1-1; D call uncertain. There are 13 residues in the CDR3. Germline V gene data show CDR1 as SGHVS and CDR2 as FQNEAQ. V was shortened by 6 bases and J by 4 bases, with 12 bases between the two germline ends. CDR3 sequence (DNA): TGTGCCAGCAGTTCCAGGAGTTCCACTGAAGCTTTCTTT. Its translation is CASSSRSSTEAFF.